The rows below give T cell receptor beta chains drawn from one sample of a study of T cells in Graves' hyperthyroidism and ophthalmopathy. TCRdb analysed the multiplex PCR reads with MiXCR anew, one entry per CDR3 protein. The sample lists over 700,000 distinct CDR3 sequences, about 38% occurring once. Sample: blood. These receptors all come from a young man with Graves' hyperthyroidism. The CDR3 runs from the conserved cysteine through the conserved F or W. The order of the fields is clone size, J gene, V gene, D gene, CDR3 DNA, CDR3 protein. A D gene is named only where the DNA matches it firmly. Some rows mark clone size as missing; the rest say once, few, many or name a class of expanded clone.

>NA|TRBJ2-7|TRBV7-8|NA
TGTGCCAGCAGCCCGGCAGGGGAGACTTACGAGCAGTACTTC
CASSPAGETYEQYF
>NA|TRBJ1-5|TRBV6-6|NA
TGTGCCAGCAGTTACTCTGGAAAAGGGGGGAGTCAGCCCCAGCATTTT
CASSYSGKGGSQPQHF
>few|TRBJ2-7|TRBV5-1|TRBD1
TGCGCCAGCAGTTGGGTAGGGGGCGACGAGCAGTACTTC
CASSWVGGDEQYF
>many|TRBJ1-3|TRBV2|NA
TGTGCCAGCAGTGAAACAGGGCCCGGAAACACCATATATTTT
CASSETGPGNTIYF
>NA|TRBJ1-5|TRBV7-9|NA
TGTGCCAGCAGCTCCGGGATTTACGGGAATCAGCCCCAGCATTTT
CASSSGIYGNQPQHF
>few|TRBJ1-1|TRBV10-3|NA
TGTGCCAGCAGTTTAAAGGGGGTACGGAACACTGAAGCTTTCTTT
CASSLKGVRNTEAFF
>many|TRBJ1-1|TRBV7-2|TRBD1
TGTGCCAGCAGCTTATTGGGACAGGGGTACACTGAAGCTTTCTTT
CASSLLGQGYTEAFF
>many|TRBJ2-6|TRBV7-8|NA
TGTGCCAGCAGCCCCCAGCGGGGGGCCAACGTCCTGACTTTC
CASSPQRGANVLTF
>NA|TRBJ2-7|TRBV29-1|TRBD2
TGCAGCTTTGGGACTAGCGGGGCCTACGAGCAGTACTTC
CSFGTSGAYEQYF
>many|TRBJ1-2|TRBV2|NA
TGTGCCAGCAGTGAAGAGGGCAGGGTCTATGGCTACACCTTC
CASSEEGRVYGYTF
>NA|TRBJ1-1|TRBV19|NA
TGTGCCAGCAGACCGACAGTTCCCATGAACACTGAAGCTTTCTTT
CASRPTVPMNTEAFF
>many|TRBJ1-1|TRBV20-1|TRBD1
TGCAGTGCTCAGAGACAGGGACCGAACACTGAAGCTTTCTTT
CSAQRQGPNTEAFF
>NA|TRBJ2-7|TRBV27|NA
TGTGCCAGCCGGGCACAAGTCCACGAGCAGTACTTC
CASRAQVHEQYF
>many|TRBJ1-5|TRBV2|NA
TGTGCCAGCAGAGGGTGGACAGATAGCAATCAGCCCCAGCATTTT
CASRGWTDSNQPQHF
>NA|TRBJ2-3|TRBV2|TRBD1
TGTGCCAGCAGTGCCCCGGGACAGGGATCTCACGATACGCAGTATTTT
CASSAPGQGSHDTQYF
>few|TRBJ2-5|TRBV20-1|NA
TGCAGTGCTAGAGATGACGGCAGCAAGCAGACCCAGTACTTC
CSARDDGSKQTQYF
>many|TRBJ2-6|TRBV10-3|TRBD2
TGTGCCATCAGTGAGTCGCGGGGGGAGTACTCTGGGGCCAACGTCCTGACTTTC
CAISESRGEYSGANVLTF
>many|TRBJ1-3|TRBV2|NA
TGTGCCAGCAGTGTCCAGGGCTCTGGAAACACCATATATTTT
CASSVQGSGNTIYF
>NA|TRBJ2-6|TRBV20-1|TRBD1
TGCAGTGCTGGAAAGACAGGGGACGACGTCCTGACTTTC
CSAGKTGDDVLTF
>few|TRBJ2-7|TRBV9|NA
TGTGCCAGCAGCGTAGATTTAGGAGGGGTCTACGAGCAGTACTTC
CASSVDLGGVYEQYF
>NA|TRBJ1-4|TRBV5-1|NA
TGCGCCAGCAGCTTGGAGGTAAGGGGCGAAAAACTGTTTTTT
CASSLEVRGEKLFF
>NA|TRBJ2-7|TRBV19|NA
TGTGCCAGTAGTATTTCCGGCAGTCGTTCCTACGAGCAGTACTTC
CASSISGSRSYEQYF
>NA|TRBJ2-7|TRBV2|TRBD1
TGTGCCAGCAGCTTAAGGGGACAGGGGAGGCACGAGCGGTACTTC
CASSLRGQGRHERYF
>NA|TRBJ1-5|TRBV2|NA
TGTGCCAGCCACGCGAGCGGGGGCAATCAGCCCCAGCATTTT
CASHASGGNQPQHF
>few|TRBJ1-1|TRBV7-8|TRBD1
TGTGCCAGCAGCTTAGATCCGGGACAGGGGGCGGCCACTGAAGCTTTCTTT
CASSLDPGQGAATEAFF
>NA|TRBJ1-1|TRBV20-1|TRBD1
TGCAGTGCTAGAGTTCCAGGGGGGAGGACTGAAGCTTTCTTT
CSARVPGGRTEAFF
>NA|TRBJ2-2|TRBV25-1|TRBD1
TGTGCCAGCAGTTACTTTTATCGACAGGGTAACACCGGGGAGCTGTTTTTT
CASSYFYRQGNTGELFF
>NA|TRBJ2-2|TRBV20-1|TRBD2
TGCAGTGCCTTCCGGGAGGAACTTAACACCGGGGAGCTGTTTTTT
CSAFREELNTGELFF
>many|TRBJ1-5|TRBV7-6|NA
TGTGCCAGCAGCCGGGACATACATAGCAATCAGCCCCAGCATTTT
CASSRDIHSNQPQHF
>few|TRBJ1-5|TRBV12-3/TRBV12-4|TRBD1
TGTGCCAGCATTTTAACATGGACAGGGGGCAATCAGCCCCAGCATTTT
CASILTWTGGNQPQHF
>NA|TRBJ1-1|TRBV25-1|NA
TGCGCCAGCAGCCAAGATCCCCTTCCCACTGAAGCTTTCTTT
CASSQDPLPTEAFF
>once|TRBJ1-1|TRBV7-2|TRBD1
TGTGCCAGCAGCACAGGCGGGACAGAGAACACTGAAGCTTTCTTT
CASSTGGTENTEAFF
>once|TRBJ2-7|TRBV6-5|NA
TGTGCCAGCTGCAACCGGGACCTTCGACTCTACGAGCAGTACTTC
CASCNRDLRLYEQYF
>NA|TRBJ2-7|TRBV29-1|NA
TGCAGCAGTTCCACGACGGGACTCCCTTACGAGCAGTACTTC
CSSSTTGLPYEQYF
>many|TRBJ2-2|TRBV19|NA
TGTGCCAGTAGTATTGGGGGGAGCACCGGGGAGCTGTTTTTT
CASSIGGSTGELFF
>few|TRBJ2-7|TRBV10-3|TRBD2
TGTGCCGTACTAGCGGGGACCTCCTACGAGCAGTACTTC
CAVLAGTSYEQYF
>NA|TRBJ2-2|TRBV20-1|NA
TGCAGTGCCATGCGGGAACCGGGGACCGGGGAGCTGTTTTTT
CSAMREPGTGELFF
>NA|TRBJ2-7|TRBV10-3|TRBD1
TGTGCCAGCAGTTTAGGGGGGACAGGGTATAACGAGCAGTACTTC
CASSLGGTGYNEQYF